The entry that follows covers one T cell receptor (beta chain) sequence. This specimen comes from a study of shared clonotypes between healthy human individuals. Study-wide background: There were three CD4 naive, three CD4 memory, two CD8 naive and one CD8 memory plates per donor.

The donors were adults (healthy and HIV-negative) with no recent acute infections or vaccinations. Researchers ran the assay at a deep level. TCRdb keeps only in-frame clones here, not all; method: immunoSEQ multiplex PCR. This sample has 2 million to 3 million clones, with approximately 94% found just once. This CDR3 is built from 16 residues. Trimming took 3 bases from V and 0 from J; bases not matched to a gene: 6. The germline V gene encodes CDR1 LNHDA and CDR2 SQIVND (reference sequence). The rearrangement uses TRBV19 and TRBJ2-7; TRBD2 agrees at 9 bases. The clonotype originates from a man aged 18 to 35 in good health. The sample consisted of naive CD4+ T cells sorted from blood. Subset indicated: CD45RA+ positively selected. CDR3: CASSIRLAETSYEQYF. CDR3 nucleotides: TGTGCCAGTAGTATCAGACTAGCGGAAACCTCCTACGAGCAGTACTTC. Complete variable domain (other parts from reference TRBV19 and TRBJ2-7): DGGITQSPKYLFRKEGQNVTLSCEQNLNHDAMYWYRQDPGQGLRLIYYSQIVNDFQKGDIAEGYSVSREKKESFPLTVTSAQKNPTAFYLCASSIRLAETSYEQYFGPGTRLTVT.